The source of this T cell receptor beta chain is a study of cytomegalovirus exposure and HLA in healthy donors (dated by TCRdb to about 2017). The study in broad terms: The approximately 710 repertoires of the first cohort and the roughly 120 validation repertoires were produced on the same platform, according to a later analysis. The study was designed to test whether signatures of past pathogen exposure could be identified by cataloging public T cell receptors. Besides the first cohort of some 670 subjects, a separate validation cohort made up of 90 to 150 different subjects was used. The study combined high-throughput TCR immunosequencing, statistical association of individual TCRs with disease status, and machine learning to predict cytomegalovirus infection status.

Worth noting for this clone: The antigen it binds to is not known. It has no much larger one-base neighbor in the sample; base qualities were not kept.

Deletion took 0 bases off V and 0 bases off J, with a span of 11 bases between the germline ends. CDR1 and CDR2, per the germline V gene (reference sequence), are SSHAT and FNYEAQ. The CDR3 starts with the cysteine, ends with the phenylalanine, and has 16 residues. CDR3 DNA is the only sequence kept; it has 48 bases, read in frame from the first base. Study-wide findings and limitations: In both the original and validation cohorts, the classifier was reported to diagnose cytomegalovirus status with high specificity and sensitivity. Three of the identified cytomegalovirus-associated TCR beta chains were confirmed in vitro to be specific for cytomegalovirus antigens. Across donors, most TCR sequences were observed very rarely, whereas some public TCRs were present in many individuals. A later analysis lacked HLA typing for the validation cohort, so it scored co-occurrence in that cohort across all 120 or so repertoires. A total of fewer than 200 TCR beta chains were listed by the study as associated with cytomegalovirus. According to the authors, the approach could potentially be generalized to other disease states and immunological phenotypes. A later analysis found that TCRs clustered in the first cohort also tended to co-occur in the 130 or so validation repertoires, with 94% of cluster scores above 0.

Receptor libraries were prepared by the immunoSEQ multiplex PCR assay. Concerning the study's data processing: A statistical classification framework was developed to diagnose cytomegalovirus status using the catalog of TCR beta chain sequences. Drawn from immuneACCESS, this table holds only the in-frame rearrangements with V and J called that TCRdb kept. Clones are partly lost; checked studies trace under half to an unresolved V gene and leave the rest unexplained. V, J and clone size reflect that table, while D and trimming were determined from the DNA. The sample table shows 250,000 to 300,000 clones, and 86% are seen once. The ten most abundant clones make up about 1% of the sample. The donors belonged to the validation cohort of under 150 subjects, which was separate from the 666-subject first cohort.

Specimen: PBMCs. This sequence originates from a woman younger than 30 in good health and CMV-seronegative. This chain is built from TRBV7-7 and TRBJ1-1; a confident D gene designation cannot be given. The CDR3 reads CASSLARRILNTEAFF. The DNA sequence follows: TGTGCCAGCAGCTTAGCGCGGAGAATACTGAACACTGAAGCTTTCTTT.